This T cell receptor (beta chain) came from a study of T-cell memory formation after mild COVID-19. Study background: TCR clusters mostly belonged to single donors.

Trimming removed 5 bases from V and 4 bases from J; junction bases left unmatched: 8. CDR1 DFQATT and CDR2 SNEGSKA come from the germline V gene (reference sequence). This CDR3 region has 15 residues. Ten or more counts support this clonotype. Its antigen is as yet unknown. Amplification by 5'RACE using constant-segment primers produced TCR alpha and TCR beta cDNA libraries that carried sample barcodes and UMIs. One entry per CDR3 protein results from TCRdb running MiXCR on the 5' RACE reads. The top ten hold 2% to 2.5% of the sample, which has roughly 130,000 distinct CDR3 sequences, approximately 6.2% seen once. Study-level points and caveats: Pre-infection memory held some responding clones, suggesting pre-existing cross-reactive T cells responded. For second-wave clones that peaked at day 37, SARS-CoV-2 specificity went unverified.

The sequence came from an adult woman who had mild COVID-19 (a few samples of this study predate the infection). Cell type and time point are not known. This sequence joins TRBV20-1 and TRBJ2-1; 10 bases agree with TRBD2. Input material: PBMCs or a T cell subset sorted from them (not recorded which). Here the CDR3 DNA reads TGCAGTGCTTCCGAACTAGCGGGGAATTACAATGAGCAGTTCTTC. This codes for CSASELAGNYNEQFF.